This TCR beta chain comes out of a study of blood T cell repertoires in COVID-19. Study-level information: Material from acute and convalescent COVID-19 was sourced from the United States, Italy and Spain. PBMCs, B-cell-depleted T cells, or T cells were the source of the cDNA or gDNA that made up the material.

The CDR3 extends over 16 amino acids. Germline lookup yields CDR1 MNHEY and CDR2 SMNVEV (reference sequence). The V and J ends lost 2 bases and 2 bases, in that order; junction bases with no gene match: 5. Participants were aged 18 to 89 years from about two dozen US areas. In the original analysis: Amplified reference gene primers provided the basis for estimating nucleated cell counts. Method: immunoSEQ multiplex PCR; TCRdb's copy keeps in-frame clones and lacks some. V, J and clone size derive from that table, while D and trimming were established from the DNA sequence. The data contain tens of thousands of clones, roughly 80% of them singletons.

Material for sequencing was PBMCs or T cells enriched from blood (not recorded which). The chain recombines TRBV27 with TRBJ1-5; 8 bases align to TRBD1. The receptor was derived from a woman aged 40 to 49 with acute COVID-19. The CDR3 DNA sequence: TGTGCCAGCAGTTTAAACAGGGGGATTGGCAATCAGCCCCAGCATTTT. This codes for CASSLNRGIGNQPQHF.